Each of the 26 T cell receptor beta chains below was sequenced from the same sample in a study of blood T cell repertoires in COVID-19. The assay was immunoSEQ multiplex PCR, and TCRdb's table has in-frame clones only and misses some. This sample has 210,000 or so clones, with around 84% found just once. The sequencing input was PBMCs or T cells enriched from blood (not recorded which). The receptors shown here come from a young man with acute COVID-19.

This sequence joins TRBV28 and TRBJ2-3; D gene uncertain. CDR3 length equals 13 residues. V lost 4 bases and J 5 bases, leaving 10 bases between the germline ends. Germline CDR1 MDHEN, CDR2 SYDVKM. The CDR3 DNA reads TGTGCCAGCAGTTCGACTTTGGGAGATACGCAGTATTTT. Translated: CASSSTLGDTQYF.

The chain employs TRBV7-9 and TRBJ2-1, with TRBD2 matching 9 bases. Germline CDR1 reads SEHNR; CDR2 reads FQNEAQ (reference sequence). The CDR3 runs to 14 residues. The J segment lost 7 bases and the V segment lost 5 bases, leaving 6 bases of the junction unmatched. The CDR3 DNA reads TGTGCCAGCAGCCGAGCGGGGGGTTTAAATGAGCAGTTCTTC. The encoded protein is CASSRAGGLNEQFF. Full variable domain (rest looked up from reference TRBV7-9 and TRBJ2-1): DTGVSQNPRHKITKRGQNVTFRCDPISEHNRLYWYRQTLGQGPEFLTYFQNEAQLEKSRLLSDRFSAERPKGSFSTLEIQRTEQGDSAMYLCASSRAGGLNEQFFGPGTRLTVL.

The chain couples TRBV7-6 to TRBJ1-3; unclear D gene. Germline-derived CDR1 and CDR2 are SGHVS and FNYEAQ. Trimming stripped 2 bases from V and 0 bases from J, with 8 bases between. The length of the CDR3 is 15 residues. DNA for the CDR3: TGTGCCAGCAGCTTATACGAGCTCTCTGGAAACACCATATATTTT. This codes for CASSLYELSGNTIYF. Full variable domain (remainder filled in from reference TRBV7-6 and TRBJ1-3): GAGVSQSPRYKVTKRGQDVALRCDPISGHVSLYWYRQALGQGPEFLTYFNYEAQQDKSGLPNDRFSAERPEGSISTLTIQRTEQRDSAMYRCASSLYELSGNTIYFGEGSWLTVV.

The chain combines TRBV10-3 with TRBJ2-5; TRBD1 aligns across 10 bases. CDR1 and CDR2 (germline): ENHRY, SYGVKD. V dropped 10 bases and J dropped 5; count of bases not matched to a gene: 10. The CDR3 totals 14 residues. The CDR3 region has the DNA TGTGCCACCGGAACCGGGACAGGGGTTGAGACCCAGTACTTC. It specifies CATGTGTGVETQYF.

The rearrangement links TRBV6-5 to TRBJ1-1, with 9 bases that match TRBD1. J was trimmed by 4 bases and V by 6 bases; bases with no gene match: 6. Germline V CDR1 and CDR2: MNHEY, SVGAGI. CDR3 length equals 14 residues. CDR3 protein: CASSHRGLFTEAFF. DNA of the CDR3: TGTGCCAGCAGCCACAGGGGGCTCTTCACTGAAGCTTTCTTT.

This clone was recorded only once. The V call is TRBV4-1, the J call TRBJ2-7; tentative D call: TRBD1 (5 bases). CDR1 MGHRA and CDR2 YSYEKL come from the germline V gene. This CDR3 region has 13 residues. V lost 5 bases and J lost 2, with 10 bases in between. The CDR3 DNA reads TGCGCCAGCAGCTTGGACAAAACCTACGAGCAGTACTTC. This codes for CASSLDKTYEQYF.

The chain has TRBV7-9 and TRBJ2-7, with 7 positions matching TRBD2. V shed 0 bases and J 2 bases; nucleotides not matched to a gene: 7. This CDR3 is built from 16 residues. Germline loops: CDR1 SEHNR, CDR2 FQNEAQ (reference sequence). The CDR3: CASSLALGTNTYEQYF. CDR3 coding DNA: TGTGCCAGCAGCTTAGCCCTCGGGACTAATACCTACGAGCAGTACTTC.

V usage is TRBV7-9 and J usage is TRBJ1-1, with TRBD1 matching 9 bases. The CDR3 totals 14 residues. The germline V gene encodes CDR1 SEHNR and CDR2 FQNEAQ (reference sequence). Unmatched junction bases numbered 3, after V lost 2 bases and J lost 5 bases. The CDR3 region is CASSLTTGGTEAFF. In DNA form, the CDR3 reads TGTGCCAGCAGCTTAACGACAGGGGGAACTGAAGCTTTCTTT.

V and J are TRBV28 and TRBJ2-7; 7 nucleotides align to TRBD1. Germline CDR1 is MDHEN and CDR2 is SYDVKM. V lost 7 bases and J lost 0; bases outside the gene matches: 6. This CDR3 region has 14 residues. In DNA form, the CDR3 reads TGTGCCAGCATTCAGGACAGGAGCTCCTACGAGCAGTACTTC. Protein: CASIQDRSSYEQYF.

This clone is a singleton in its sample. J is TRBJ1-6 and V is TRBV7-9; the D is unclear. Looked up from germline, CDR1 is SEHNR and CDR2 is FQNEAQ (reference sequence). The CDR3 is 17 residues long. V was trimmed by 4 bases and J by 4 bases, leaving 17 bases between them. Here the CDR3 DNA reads TGTGCCAGCAGCTCCCTGGCCCGGGGTTCGTATAATTCACCCCTCCACTTT. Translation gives CASSSLARGSYNSPLHF.

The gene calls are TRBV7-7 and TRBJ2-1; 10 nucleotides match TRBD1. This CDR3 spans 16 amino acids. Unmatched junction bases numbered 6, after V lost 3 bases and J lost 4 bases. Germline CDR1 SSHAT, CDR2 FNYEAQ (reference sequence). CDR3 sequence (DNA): TGTGCCAGCAGCTTGGGCGGACAGGGGGGATACAATGAGCAGTTCTTC. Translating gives CASSLGGQGGYNEQFF.

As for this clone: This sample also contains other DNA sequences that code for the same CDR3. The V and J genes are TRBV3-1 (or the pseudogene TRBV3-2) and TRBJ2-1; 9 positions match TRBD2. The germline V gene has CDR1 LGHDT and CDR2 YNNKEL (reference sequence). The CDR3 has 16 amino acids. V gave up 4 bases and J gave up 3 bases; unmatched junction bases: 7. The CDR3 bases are TGTGCCAGCAGCCCTTTAGCGGGGGCAGACTACAATGAGCAGTTCTTC. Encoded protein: CASSPLAGADYNEQFF.

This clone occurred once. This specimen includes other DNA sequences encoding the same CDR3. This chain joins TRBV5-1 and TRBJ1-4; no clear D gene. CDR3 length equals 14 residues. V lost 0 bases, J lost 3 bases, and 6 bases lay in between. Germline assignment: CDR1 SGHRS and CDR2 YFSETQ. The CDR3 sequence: CASSLGGANEKLFF. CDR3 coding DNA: TGCGCCAGCAGCTTGGGAGGCGCTAATGAAAAACTGTTTTTT.

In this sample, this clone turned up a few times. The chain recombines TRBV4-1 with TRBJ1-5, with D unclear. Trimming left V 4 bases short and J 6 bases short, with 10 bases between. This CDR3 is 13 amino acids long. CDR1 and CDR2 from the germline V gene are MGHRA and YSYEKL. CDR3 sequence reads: CASSLAAVQPQHF. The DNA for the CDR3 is TGCGCCAGCAGCCTTGCGGCTGTTCAGCCCCAGCATTTT.

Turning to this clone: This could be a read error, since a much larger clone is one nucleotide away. The CDR3 loop reads CASSPGGGGADF. For the CDR3, the DNA is TGTGCCAGCAGCCCGGGGGGCGGGGGGGCCGATTTT. The genes are TRBV5-4 and TRBJ2-3, with 9 positions matching TRBD2. The germline CDR1 and CDR2 sequences are SGHNT and YYREEE (reference sequence). This CDR3 comprises 12 residues.

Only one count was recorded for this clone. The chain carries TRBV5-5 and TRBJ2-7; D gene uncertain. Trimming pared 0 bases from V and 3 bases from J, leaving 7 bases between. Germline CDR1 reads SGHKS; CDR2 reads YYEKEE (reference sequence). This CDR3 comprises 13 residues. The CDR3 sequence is CASSLGAVYEQYF. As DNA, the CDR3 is TGTGCCAGCAGCTTGGGGGCAGTCTACGAGCAGTACTTC.

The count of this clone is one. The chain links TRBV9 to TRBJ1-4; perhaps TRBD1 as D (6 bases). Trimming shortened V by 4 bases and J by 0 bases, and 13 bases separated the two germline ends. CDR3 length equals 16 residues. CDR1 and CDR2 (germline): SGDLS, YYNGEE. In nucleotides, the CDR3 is TGTGCCAGCAGCCCCCGATCAGGGGCAACTAATGAAAAACTGTTTTTT. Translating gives CASSPRSGATNEKLFF.

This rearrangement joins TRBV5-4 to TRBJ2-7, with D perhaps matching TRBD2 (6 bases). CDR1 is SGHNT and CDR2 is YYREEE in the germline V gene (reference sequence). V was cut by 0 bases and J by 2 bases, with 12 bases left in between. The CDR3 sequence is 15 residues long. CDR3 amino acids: CASSLAQGGPYEQYF. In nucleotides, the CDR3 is TGTGCCAGCAGCTTGGCCCAGGGAGGCCCCTACGAGCAGTACTTC.

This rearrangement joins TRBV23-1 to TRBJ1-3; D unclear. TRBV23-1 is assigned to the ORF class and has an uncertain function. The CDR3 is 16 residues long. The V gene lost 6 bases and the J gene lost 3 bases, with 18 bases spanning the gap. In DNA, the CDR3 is TGCGCCAGCAGGCCTACCGGGTCCTGGTATGGAAACACCATATATTTT. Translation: CASRPTGSWYGNTIYF.

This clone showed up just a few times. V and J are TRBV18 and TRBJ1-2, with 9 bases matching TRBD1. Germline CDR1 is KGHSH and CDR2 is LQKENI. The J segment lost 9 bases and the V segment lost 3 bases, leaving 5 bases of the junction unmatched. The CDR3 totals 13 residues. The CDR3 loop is CASSPRTGDRYTF. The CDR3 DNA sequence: TGTGCCAGCTCACCCCGGACAGGGGATCGCTACACCTTC.

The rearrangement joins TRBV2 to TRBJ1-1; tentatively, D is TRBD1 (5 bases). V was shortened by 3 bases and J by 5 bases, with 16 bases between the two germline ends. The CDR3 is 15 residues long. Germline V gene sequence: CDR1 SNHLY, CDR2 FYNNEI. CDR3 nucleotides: TGTGCCAGCAGTGAGGGGGGGAGTTATGGGACTGAAGCTTTCTTT. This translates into CASSEGGSYGTEAFF.

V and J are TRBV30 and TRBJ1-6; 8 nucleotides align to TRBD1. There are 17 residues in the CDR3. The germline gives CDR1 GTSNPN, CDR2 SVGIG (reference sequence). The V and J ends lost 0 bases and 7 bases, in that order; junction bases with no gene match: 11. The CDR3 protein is CAWSVNFAGGANSPLHF. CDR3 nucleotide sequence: TGTGCCTGGAGTGTAAATTTCGCAGGGGGCGCAAATTCACCCCTCCACTTT. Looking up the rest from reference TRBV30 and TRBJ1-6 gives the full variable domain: SQTIHQWPATLVQPVGSPLSLECTVEGTSNPNLYWYRQAAGRGLQLLFYSVGIGQISSEVPQNLSASRPQDRQFILSSKKLLLSDSGFYLCAWSVNFAGGANSPLHFGNGTRLTVT.

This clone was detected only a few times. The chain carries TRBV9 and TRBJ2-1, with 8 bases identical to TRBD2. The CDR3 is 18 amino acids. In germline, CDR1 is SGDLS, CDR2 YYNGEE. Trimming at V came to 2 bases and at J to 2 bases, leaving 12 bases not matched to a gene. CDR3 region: CASSVNLGGAITYNEQFF. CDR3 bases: TGTGCCAGCAGCGTCAATCTCGGGGGGGCAATAACCTACAATGAGCAGTTCTTC.

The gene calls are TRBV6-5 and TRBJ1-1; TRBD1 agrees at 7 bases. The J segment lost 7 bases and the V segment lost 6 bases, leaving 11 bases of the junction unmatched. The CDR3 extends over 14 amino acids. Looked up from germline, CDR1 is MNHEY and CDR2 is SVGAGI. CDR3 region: CASRTTIRQGEAFF. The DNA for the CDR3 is TGTGCCAGCAGGACAACCATTAGACAGGGTGAAGCTTTCTTT.

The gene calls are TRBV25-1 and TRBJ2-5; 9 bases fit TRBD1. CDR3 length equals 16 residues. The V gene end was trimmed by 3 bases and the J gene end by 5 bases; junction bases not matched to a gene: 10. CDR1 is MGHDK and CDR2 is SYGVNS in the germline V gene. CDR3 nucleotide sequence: TGTGCCAGCAGTGATTACGAACAGGGGGCGCGGGAGACCCAGTACTTC. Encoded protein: CASSDYEQGARETQYF.

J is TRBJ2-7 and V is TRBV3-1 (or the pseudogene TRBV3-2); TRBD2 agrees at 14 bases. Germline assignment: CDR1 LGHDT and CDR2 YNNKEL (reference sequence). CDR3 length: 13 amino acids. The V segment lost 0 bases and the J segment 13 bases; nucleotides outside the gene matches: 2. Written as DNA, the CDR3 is TGTGCCAGCAGCCAAGAGACTAGCGGGGGGGTATACTTC. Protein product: CASSQETSGGVYF.